The present entry profiles one T cell receptor (beta chain) with its context. Only in-frame clones appear in the TCRdb table, and some are missing; sequencing was by immunoSEQ multiplex PCR. This sample has roughly 250,000 clones, with roughly nine tenths found just once. The sample belongs to a study of blood T cell repertoires in COVID-19. Study-wide background: Sites across the United States, Italy and Spain contributed samples from acute and convalescent COVID-19.

Either two negative PCRs, clearance, or symptom resolution qualified Cohort 3 donors as recovered. V gave up 4 bases and J gave up 5 bases; unmatched junction bases: 13. The CDR3 is made up of 17 amino acids. Germline values: CDR1 SGHAT, CDR2 FQNNGV. Material for sequencing was PBMCs or T cells enriched from blood (not recorded which). The sequence was collected from a woman younger than 35 who had recovered from COVID-19. V usage is TRBV11-2 and J usage is TRBJ2-5, with 10 nucleotides matching TRBD1. CDR3: CASSSRGETGGWETQYF. The CDR3 DNA reads as TGTGCCAGCAGCTCCCGGGGGGAGACAGGGGGCTGGGAGACCCAGTACTTC.